Listed here is a single T cell receptor beta chain. This entry comes from a study of blood T cell repertoires in COVID-19. Sequenced by immunoSEQ multiplex PCR; TCRdb stores in-frame clones only, minus some. The table records some 50,000 clones, approximately 95% of them present only once. Germline CDR1 MGHRA, CDR2 YSYEKL. The CDR3 spans 13 residues. Trimming left V 4 bases short and J 3 bases short, with 10 bases between. Specimen: peripheral blood. The chain uses TRBV4-1 and TRBJ2-7, with D perhaps TRBD1 (5 bases). This clonotype was obtained from a man aged 55 to 70 with COVID-19, enrolled during active disease. The CDR3 bases are TGCGCCAGCAGCCCGCAGGGTTTCTACGAGCAGTACTTC. Protein sequence: CASSPQGFYEQYF.